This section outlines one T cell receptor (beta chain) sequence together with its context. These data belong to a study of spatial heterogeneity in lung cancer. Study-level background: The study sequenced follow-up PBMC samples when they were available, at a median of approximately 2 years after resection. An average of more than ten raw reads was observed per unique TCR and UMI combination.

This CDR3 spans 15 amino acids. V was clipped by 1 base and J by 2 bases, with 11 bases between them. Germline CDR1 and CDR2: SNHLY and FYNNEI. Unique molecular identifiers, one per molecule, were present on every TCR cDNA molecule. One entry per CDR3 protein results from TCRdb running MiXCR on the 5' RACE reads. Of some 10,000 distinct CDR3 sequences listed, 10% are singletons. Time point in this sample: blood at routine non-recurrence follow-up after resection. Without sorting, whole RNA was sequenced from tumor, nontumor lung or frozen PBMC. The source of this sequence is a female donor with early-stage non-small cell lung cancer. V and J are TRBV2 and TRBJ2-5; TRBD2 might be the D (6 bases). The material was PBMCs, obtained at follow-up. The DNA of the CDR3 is TGTGCCAGCAGTGAAGGTCGGGCGGGGCAAGAGACCCAGTACTTC. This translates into CASSEGRAGQETQYF.